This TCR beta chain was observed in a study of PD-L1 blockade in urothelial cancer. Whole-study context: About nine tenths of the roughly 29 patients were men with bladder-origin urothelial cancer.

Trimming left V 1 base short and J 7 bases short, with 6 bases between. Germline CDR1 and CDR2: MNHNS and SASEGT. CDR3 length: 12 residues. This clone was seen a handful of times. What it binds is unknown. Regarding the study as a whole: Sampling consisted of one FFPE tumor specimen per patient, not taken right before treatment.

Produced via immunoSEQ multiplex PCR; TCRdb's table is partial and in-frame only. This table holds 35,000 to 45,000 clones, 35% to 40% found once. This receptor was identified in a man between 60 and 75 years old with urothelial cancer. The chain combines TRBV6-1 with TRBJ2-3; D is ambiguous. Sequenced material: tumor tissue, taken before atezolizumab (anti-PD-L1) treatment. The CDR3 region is CASSEGVNTQYF. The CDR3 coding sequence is TGTGCCAGCAGTGAAGGGGTTAATACGCAGTATTTT.